Given below is one TCR beta chain in context. Its antigen is not identified. The sample originates from a study of vaccination effects on CD4 cells after COVID-19. In the study overall: Either the BNT162b2 or mRNA-1273 vaccine was given to participants in two doses.

Pools of viral peptides were used by the ViraFEST assay to expand antigen-specific CD4+ T cells ahead of sequencing. Subsequent to 10 days of culture, CD4+ T cells were isolated. Among the vaccine recipients, none had a prior SARS-CoV-2 infection, and nucleocapsid antibodies were negative. Approximately 2 million PBMC were placed in each well, which was supplemented with approximately 10 IU/ml IL-2 and 7.5 to 10 ug/ml peptides. Each culture had half its medium swapped for IL-2 medium on days 3 and 7. The assay was immunoSEQ multiplex PCR, and TCRdb's table has in-frame clones only and misses some. The table includes some 70,000 clones, 75% to 85% detected once. Study outcomes and limitations: Infection-derived and vaccine-derived clones contracted markedly late after vaccination.

Sequenced here: CD4+ T cells from PBMCs cultured with SARS-CoV-2 spike peptides, sampled before COVID-19 vaccination. The TCR originated in a human donor who received a COVID-19 vaccine.

The CDR3 DNA sequence: TGTGCCAGCAGCTCCGGGACATTTGCCTACACCTTC. Its protein product is CASSSGTFAYTF. V and J are TRBV7-2 and TRBJ1-2; TRBD1 might be the D (6 bases). There are 12 residues in the CDR3. The V end was cut by 4 bases, the J end by 10 bases, with 13 bases between. Per germline, CDR1 SGHTA and CDR2 FQGNSA.